This T cell receptor beta chain was sequenced for a study of shared T cell receptors in the human thymus. Only in-frame clones appear in the TCRdb table, and some are missing; sequencing was by immunoSEQ multiplex PCR. The repertoire holds hundreds of thousands of clones, with 80% to 90% as singletons. These data also formed part of another study, on human thymus T cells.

This TCR derives from a girl less than two years old with a congenital heart defect. What was sequenced was thymocytes.

The CDR3 region is CAMRSQISNYGYTF. Here the CDR3 DNA reads TGTGCCATGAGGTCCCAGATCTCCAACTATGGCTACACCTTC. The V call is TRBV10-3, the J call TRBJ1-2, with D hard to call. The V gene lost 9 bases and the J gene lost 2 bases, with 16 bases spanning the gap. CDR1 and CDR2 from the germline V gene are ENHRY and SYGVKD. The CDR3 is 14 amino acids.